This TCR beta chain was captured by sequencing in a study of radiotherapy plus CTLA-4 blockade in lung cancer. This clone was observed once. Germline assignment: CDR1 MNHEY and CDR2 SVGAGI. This CDR3 is 13 amino acids long. Trimming took 2 bases from V and 8 from J, leaving 12 bases between them. The repertoire was sequenced with immunoSEQ multiplex PCR; TCRdb's copy has only in-frame clones and lacks some. This sample carries about 41,000 clones, less than 85% of them seen once, and the ten largest clones take roughly 8%. Sequences were derived from peripheral blood, sampled from a patient treated with radiotherapy plus ipilimumab. The J gene is TRBJ1-2, the V gene TRBV6-5, with D unclear. The source of this sequence is a human donor with non-small cell lung cancer who had stable disease on radiotherapy plus ipilimumab. Here the CDR3 DNA reads TGTGCCAGCAGTTACCGCTCCGGAGGAGGCTACACCTTC. Its protein is CASSYRSGGGYTF.